The entry below describes one T cell receptor beta chain. The data were taken from a study of blood T cell repertoires in COVID-19. Across the whole study: PBMCs, B-cell-depleted T cells, or T cells were the source of the cDNA or gDNA that made up the material.

Clinical histories supplied by participants themselves formed the basis of cohort assignment. The CDR3 sequence is 17 residues long. Trimming took 4 bases from V and 0 from J, leaving 16 bases between them. Per the germline V gene, CDR1 is MGHRA and CDR2 is YSYEKL. Under the authors' procedure: Nucleated cell number was recorded as an estimate derived from reference gene primer amplification. Libraries were prepared by immunoSEQ multiplex PCR; TCRdb keeps only in-frame clonotypes and omits some of them. V and J calls and clone size are given by that table; D and trimming were obtained from the DNA. The sample lists 330,000 or so clones; roughly 90% were seen once.

The J gene is TRBJ2-1, the V gene TRBV4-1; D is perhaps TRBD2 (5 bases). Sequenced sample: PBMCs or T cells enriched from blood (not recorded which). The sequence was collected from a woman under 40 who had recovered from COVID-19. The CDR3 coding sequence is TGCGCCAGCAGCCTCGCGGGCGCGGACCTCTCCTACAATGAGCAGTTCTTC. Residues: CASSLAGADLSYNEQFF.